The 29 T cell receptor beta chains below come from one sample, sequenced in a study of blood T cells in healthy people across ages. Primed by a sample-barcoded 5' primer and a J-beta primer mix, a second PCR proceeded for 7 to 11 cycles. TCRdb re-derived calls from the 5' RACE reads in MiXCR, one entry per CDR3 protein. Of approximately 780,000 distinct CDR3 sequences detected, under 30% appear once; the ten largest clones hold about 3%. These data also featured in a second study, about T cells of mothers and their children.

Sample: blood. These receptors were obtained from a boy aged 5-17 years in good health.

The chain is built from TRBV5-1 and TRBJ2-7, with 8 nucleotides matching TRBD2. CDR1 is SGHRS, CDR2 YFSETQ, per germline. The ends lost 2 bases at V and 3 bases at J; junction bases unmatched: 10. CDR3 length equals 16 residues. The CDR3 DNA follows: TGCGCCAGCAGCTTAGCACCACTAGCGGAACTCTACGAGCAGTACTTC. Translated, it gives CASSLAPLAELYEQYF. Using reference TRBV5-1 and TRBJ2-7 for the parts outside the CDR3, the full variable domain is KAGVTQTPRYLIKTRGQQVTLSCSPISGHRSVSWYQQTPGQGLQFLFEYFSETQRNKGNFPGRFSGRQFSNSRSEMNVSTLELGDSALYLCASSLAPLAELYEQYFGPGTRLTVT.

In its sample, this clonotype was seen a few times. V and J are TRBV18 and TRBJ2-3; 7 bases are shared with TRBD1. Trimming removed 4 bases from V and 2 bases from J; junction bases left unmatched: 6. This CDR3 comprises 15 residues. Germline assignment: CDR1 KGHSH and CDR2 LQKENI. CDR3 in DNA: TGTGCCAGCTCACGATACGACAGGGTCACAGATACGCAGTATTTT. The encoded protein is CASSRYDRVTDTQYF.

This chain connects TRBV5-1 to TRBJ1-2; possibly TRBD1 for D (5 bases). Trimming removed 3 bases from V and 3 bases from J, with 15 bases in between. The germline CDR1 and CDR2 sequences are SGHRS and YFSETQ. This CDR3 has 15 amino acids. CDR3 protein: CASSYGGSQDYGYTF. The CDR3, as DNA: TGCGCCAGCAGCTACGGGGGTTCACAGGACTATGGCTACACCTTC.

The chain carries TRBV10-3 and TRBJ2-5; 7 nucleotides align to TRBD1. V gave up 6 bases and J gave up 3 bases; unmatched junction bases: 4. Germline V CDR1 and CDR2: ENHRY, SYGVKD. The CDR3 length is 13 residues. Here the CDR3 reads CAIRRTGKETQYF. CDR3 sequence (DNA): TGTGCCATCAGAAGGACAGGCAAAGAGACCCAGTACTTC.

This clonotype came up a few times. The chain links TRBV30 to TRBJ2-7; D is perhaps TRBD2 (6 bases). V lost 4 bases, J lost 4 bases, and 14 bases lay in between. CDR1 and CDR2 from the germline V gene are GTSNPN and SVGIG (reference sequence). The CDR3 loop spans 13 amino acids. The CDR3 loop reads CAWMSQGGYEQYF. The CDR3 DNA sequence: TGTGCCTGGATGAGCCAGGGAGGATACGAGCAGTACTTC.

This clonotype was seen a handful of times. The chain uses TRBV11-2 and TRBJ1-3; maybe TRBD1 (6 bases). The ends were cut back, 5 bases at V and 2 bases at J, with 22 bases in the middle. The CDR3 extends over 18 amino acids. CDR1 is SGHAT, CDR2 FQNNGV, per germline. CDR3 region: CASSPLRGQRATGNTIYF. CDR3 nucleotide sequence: TGTGCCAGCAGCCCACTCCGGGGACAAAGGGCTACTGGAAACACCATATATTTT.

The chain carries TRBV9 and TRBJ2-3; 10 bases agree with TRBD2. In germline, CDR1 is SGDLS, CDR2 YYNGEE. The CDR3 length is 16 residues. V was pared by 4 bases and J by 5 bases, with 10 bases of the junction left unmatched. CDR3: CASSLPLAGSLDTQYF. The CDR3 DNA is TGTGCCAGCAGCCTCCCACTAGCGGGGAGTTTAGATACGCAGTATTTT.

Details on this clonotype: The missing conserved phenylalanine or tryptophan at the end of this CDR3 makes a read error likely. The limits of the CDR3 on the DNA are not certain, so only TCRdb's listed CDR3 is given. The CDR3 protein is CASSPLLI. The chain has TRBV6-6 and TRBJ2-4; no DNA check was done on the table's D call, TRBD1. The CDR3 is 8 residues long, counting both termini. Per germline, CDR1 MNHNY and CDR2 SVGAGI (reference sequence).

CDR3 protein: CASSCSGNNEQFF. The CDR3 region has the DNA TGTGCCAGCAGCTGTAGCGGGAACAATGAGCAGTTCTTC. The genes are TRBV7-9 and TRBJ2-1; TRBD2 aligns across 8 bases. V shed 4 bases and J 5 bases; nucleotides not matched to a gene: 1. This CDR3 spans 13 amino acids. Germline-derived CDR1 and CDR2 are SEHNR and FQNEAQ (reference sequence).

The CDR3 nucleotides read TGTGCCAGCAGTCCCAGGACGGGGTCGGCTGAAAAACTGTTTTTT. Residues: CASSPRTGSAEKLFF. This rearrangement joins TRBV12-3 or TRBV12-4 to TRBJ1-4; no definite D call. This CDR3 is 15 amino acids long. V lost 5 bases and J 7 bases, leaving 17 bases between the germline ends.

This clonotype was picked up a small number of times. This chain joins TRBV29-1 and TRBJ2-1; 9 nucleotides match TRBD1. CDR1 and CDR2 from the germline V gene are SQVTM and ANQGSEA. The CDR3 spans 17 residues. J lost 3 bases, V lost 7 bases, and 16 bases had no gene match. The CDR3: CSAHIQPGTGSYNEQFF. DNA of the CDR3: TGCAGCGCCCATATTCAACCCGGGACAGGGAGCTACAATGAGCAGTTCTTC.

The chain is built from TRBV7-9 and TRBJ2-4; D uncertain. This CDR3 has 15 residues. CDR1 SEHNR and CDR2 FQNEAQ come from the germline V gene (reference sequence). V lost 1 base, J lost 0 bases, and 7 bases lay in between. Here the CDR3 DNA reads TGTGCCAGCAGCTTAGACAGACTAGCCAAAAACATTCAGTACTTC. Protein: CASSLDRLAKNIQYF.

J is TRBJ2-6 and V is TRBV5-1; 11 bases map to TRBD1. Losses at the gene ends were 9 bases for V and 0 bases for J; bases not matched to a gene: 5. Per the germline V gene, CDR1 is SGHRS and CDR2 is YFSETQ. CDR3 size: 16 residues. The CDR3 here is CATQDRGRSGANVLTF. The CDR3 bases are TGCGCCACCCAGGACAGGGGGCGCTCTGGGGCCAACGTCCTGACTTTC.

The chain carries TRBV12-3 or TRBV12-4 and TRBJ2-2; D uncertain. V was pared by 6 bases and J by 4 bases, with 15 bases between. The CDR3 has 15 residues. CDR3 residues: CASSPRSPSTGELFF. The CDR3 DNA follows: TGTGCCAGCAGCCCCCGATCTCCGAGCACCGGGGAGCTGTTTTTT.

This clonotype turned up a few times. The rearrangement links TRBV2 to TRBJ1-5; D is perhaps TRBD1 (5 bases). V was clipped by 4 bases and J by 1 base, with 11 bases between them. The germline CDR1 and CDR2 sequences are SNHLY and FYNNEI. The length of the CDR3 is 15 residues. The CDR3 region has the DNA TGTGCCAGCAGTGTTTGGGACTCAAGCAATCAGCCCCAGCATTTT. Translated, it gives CASSVWDSSNQPQHF. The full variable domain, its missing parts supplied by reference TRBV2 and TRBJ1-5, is EPEVTQTPSHQVTQMGQEVILRCVPISNHLYFYWYRQILGQKVEFLVSFYNNEISEKSEIFDDQFSVERPDGSNFTLKIRSTKLEDSAMYFCASSVWDSSNQPQHFGDGTRLSIL.

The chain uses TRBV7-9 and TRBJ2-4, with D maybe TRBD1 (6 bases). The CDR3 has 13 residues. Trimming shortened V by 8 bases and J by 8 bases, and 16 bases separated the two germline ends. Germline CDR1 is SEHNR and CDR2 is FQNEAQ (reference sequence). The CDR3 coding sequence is TGTGCCAGCGGACGACAGGCGCTAGACATTCAGTACTTC. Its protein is CASGRQALDIQYF.

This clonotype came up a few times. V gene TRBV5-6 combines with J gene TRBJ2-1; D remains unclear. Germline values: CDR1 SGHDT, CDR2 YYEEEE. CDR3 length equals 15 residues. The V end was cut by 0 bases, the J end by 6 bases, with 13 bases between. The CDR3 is CASSLERIQSNEQFF. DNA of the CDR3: TGTGCCAGCAGCTTGGAACGTATCCAGTCCAATGAGCAGTTCTTC.

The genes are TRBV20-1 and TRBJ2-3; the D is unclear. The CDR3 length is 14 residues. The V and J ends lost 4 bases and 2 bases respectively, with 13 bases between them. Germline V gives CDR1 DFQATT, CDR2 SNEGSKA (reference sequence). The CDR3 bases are TGCAGTGCTACTTCAACTACCCTCACAGATACGCAGTATTTT. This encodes CSATSTTLTDTQYF.

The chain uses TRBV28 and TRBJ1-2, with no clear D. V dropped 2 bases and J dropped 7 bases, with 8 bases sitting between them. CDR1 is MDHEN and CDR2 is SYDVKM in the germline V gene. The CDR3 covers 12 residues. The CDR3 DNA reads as TGTGCCAGCAGTTTAGGGAGGGCTGGCTACACCTTC. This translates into CASSLGRAGYTF.

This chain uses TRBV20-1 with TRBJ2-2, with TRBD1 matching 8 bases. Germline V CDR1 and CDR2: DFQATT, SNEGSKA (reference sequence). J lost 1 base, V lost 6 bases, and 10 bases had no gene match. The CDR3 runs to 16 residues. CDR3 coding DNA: TGCAGTGCAAGGCAGACCGGGACAGGGAACACCGGGGAGCTGTTTTTT. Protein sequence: CSARQTGTGNTGELFF.

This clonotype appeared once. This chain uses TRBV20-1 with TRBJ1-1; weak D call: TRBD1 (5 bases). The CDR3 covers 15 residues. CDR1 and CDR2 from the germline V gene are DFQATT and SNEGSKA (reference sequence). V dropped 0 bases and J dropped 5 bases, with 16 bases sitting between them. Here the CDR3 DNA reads TGCAGTGCTAGAGAGGGAGGGACTCCTTGGACTGAAGCTTTCTTT. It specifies CSAREGGTPWTEAFF.

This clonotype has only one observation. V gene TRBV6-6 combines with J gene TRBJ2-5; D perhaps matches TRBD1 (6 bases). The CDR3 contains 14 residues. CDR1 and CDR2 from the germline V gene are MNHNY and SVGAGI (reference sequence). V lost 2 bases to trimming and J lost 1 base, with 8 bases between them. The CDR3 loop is CASSYGTLQETQYF. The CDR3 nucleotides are TGTGCCAGCAGTTACGGGACACTCCAAGAGACCCAGTACTTC.

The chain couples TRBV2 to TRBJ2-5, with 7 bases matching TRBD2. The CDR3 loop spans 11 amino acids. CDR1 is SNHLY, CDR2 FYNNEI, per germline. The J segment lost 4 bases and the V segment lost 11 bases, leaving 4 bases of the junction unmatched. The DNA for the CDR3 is TGTGCCGGGGGGGTGGGAGAGACCCAGTACTTC. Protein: CAGGVGETQYF.

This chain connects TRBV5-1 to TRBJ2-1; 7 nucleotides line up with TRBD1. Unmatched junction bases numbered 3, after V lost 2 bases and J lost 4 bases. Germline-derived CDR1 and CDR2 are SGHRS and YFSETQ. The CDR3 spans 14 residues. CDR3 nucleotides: TGCGCCAGCAGCTTAACAGGGGATTACAATGAGCAGTTCTTC. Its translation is CASSLTGDYNEQFF.

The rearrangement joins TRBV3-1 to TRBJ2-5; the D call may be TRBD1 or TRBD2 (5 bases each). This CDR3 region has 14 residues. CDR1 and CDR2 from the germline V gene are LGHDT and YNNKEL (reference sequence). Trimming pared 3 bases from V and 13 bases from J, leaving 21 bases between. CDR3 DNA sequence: TGTGCCAGCAGCCAGAATCGAGGGGCATACGAGCGGTACTTC. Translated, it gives CASSQNRGAYERYF.

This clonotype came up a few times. The CDR3 nucleotides are TGTGCCAGCTCGGGGGTCGTAAACACTGAAGCTTTCTTT. This encodes CASSGVVNTEAFF. The chain couples TRBV25-1 to TRBJ1-1, with D possibly being TRBD1 (5 bases). Trimming removed 8 bases at V and 2 bases at J, with 12 bases between. The CDR3 runs to 13 residues. The germline gives CDR1 MGHDK, CDR2 SYGVNS.

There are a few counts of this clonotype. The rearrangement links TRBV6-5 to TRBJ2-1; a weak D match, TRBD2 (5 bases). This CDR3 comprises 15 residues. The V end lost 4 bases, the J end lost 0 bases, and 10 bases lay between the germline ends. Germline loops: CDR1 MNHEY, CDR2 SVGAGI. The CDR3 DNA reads TGTGCCAGCAGTTCGGACTCGAGCTCCTACAATGAGCAGTTCTTC. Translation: CASSSDSSSYNEQFF.

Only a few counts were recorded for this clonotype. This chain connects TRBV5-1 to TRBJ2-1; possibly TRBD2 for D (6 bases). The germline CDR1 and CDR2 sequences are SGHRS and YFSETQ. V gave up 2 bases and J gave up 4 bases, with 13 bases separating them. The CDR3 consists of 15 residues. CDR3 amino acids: CASSFFGAGYNEQFF. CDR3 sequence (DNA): TGCGCCAGCAGCTTTTTTGGGGCGGGATACAATGAGCAGTTCTTC.

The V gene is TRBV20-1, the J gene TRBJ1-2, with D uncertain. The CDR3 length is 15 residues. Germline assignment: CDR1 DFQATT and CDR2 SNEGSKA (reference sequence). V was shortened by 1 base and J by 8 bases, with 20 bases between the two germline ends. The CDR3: CSARADLGLGGGYTF. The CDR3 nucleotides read TGCAGTGCTAGAGCGGATTTGGGTTTAGGTGGAGGCTACACCTTC.